Each of the 4 T cell receptor beta chains below was sequenced from the same sample in a study of PD-1 blockade in classical Hodgkin lymphoma. TCRdb's copy holds only in-frame clones and misses some; the assay was immunoSEQ multiplex PCR. The data contain about 17,000 clones, more than 80% of them singletons. The time point is: newly diagnosed, previously untreated cHL patient sample. Source material: peripheral blood mononuclear cells (PBMCs). Source of these receptors: a human donor with classical Hodgkin lymphoma.

The gene calls are TRBV7-9 and TRBJ2-5; no definite D call. Deletions cut 3 bases from V and 2 bases from J, with 10 bases between. This CDR3 is 14 amino acids long. The germline V gene encodes CDR1 SEHNR and CDR2 FQNEAQ (reference sequence). CDR3 coding DNA: TGTGCCAGCAGCTTTGGTGGACGTCAAGAGACCCAGTACTTC. Its translation: CASSFGGRQETQYF. The full variable domain, completed using reference TRBV7-9 and TRBJ2-5, is DTGVSQNPRHKITKRGQNVTFRCDPISEHNRLYWYRQTLGQGPEFLTYFQNEAQLEKSRLLSDRFSAERPKGSFSTLEIQRTEQGDSAMYLCASSFGGRQETQYFGPGTRLLVL.

The chain carries TRBV7-9 and TRBJ1-3; 8 bases line up with TRBD1. CDR1 and CDR2 from the germline V gene are SEHNR and FQNEAQ (reference sequence). The CDR3 covers 13 residues. V lost 4 bases, J lost 4 bases, and 0 bases stayed unmatched. As DNA, the CDR3 is TGTGCCAGCAGCTGGACAGGGGGAAACACCATATATTTT. Protein product: CASSWTGGNTIYF.

The chain employs TRBV19 and TRBJ2-1; 7 nucleotides align to TRBD1. Germline CDR1 and CDR2: LNHDA and SQIVND (reference sequence). The V and J ends lost 5 bases and 5 bases, in that order; junction bases with no gene match: 3. The CDR3 sequence is 13 residues long. CDR3 DNA: TGTGCCAGTAGTCCGACAGGGAACAATGAGCAGTTCTTC. It specifies CASSPTGNNEQFF.

The rearrangement uses TRBV18 and TRBJ2-3; 8 nucleotides agree with TRBD2. The CDR3 sequence is 14 residues long. Looked up from germline, CDR1 is KGHSH and CDR2 is LQKENI. Germline trimming cut 2 bases from V and 5 bases from J; bases unmatched to any gene: 3. For the CDR3, the DNA is TGTGCCAGCTCACCAAGCGGGAGTGGAGATACGCAGTATTTT. Translation: CASSPSGSGDTQYF.